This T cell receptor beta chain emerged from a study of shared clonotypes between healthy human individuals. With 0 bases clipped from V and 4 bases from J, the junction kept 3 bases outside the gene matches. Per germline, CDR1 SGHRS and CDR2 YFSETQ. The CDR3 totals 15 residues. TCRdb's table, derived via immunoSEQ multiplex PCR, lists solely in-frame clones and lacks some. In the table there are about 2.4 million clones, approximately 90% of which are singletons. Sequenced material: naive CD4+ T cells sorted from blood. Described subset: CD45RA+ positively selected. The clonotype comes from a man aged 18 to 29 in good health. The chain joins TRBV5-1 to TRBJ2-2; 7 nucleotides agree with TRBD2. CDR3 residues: CASSLALAVTGELFF. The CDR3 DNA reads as TGCGCCAGCAGCTTGGCCCTAGCGGTCACCGGGGAGCTGTTTTTT.